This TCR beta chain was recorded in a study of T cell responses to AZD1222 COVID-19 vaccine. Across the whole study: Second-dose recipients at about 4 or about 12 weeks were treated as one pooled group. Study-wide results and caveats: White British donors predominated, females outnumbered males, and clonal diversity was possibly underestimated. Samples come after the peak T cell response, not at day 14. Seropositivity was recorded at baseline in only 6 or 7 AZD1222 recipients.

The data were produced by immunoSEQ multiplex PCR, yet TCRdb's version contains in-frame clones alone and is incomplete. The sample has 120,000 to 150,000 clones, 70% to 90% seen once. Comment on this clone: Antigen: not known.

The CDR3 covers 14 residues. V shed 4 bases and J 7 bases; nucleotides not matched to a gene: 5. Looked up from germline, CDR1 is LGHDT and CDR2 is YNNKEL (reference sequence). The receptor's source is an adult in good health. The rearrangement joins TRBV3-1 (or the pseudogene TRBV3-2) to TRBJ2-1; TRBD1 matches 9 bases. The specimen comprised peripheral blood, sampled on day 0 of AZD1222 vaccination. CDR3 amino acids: CASSPGTGLNEQFF. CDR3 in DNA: TGTGCCAGCAGCCCCGGGACAGGGTTGAATGAGCAGTTCTTC.